The 21 T cell receptor beta chains in this list originate from one sample, sequenced in a study of blood T cell repertoires in COVID-19. Libraries were prepared by immunoSEQ multiplex PCR; TCRdb keeps only in-frame clonotypes and omits some of them. The sample shows 100,000 or so clones, 80% to 95% of them seen only once. The sample was peripheral blood. The receptors stem from a man in his forties or fifties with active COVID-19.

This clone was seen a single time. The CDR3, as DNA: TGCAGCGTTGAGGGGCGGAACTCCTACAATGAGCAGTTCTTC. This encodes CSVEGRNSYNEQFF. This chain uses TRBV29-1 with TRBJ2-1; weak D call: TRBD1 (5 bases). The V gene's germline CDR1 is SQVTM and CDR2 ANQGSEA. Between the trimmed V and J ends, which lost 3 bases and 0 bases, there was a span of 9 bases. The CDR3 covers 14 residues.

This clone was picked up one time. The rearrangement joins TRBV5-1 to TRBJ2-1, with 10 nucleotides matching TRBD2. V trimming: 4 bases; J trimming: 4 bases; junction bases outside the gene matches: 5. CDR1 is SGHRS and CDR2 is YFSETQ in the germline V gene. The CDR3 consists of 15 residues. The CDR3 DNA sequence: TGCGCCAGCAGCAGGACTAGCGGTTCTTACAATGAGCAGTTCTTC. This sequence encodes CASSRTSGSYNEQFF.

The rearrangement links TRBV3-1 (or the pseudogene TRBV3-2) to TRBJ2-3; D uncertain. This CDR3 region has 13 residues. V was clipped by 2 bases and J by 3 bases, with 6 bases between them. The V gene's germline CDR1 is LGHDT and CDR2 YNNKEL (reference sequence). In DNA form, the CDR3 reads TGTGCCAGCAGCCAACACGGGACAGATACGCAGTATTTT. This translates into CASSQHGTDTQYF.

The rearrangement uses TRBV29-1 and TRBJ2-3; D is undetermined. From germline, CDR1 is SQVTM and CDR2 ANQGSEA. Trimming pared 6 bases from V and 0 bases from J, leaving 10 bases between. This CDR3 is built from 13 residues. The CDR3 is CSVRLTSTDTQYF. CDR3 in DNA: TGCAGCGTAAGACTTACTAGCACAGATACGCAGTATTTT.

This clone was recorded once. The chain couples TRBV6-1 to TRBJ2-1; 12 bases are shared with TRBD2. The CDR3 has 19 residues. The V gene end was trimmed by 3 bases and the J gene end by 0 bases; junction bases not matched to a gene: 9. Germline V gives CDR1 MNHNS, CDR2 SASEGT. The CDR3 loop reads CASSDTSGRSLGSYNEQFF. DNA for the CDR3: TGTGCCAGCAGTGACACTAGCGGGAGGTCATTAGGCTCCTACAATGAGCAGTTCTTC.

The V and J genes are TRBV30 and TRBJ1-5, with unresolved D. V dropped 3 bases and J dropped 0 bases, with 15 bases sitting between them. The germline V gene encodes CDR1 GTSNPN and CDR2 SVGIG (reference sequence). This CDR3 region has 16 residues. CDR3 sequence: CAWSTRTAYSNQPQHF. CDR3 bases: TGTGCCTGGAGCACGAGAACAGCCTATAGCAATCAGCCCCAGCATTTT.

This chain joins TRBV7-2 and TRBJ2-7; D is possibly TRBD2 (6 bases). Germline assignment: CDR1 SGHTA and CDR2 FQGNSA. This CDR3 spans 14 amino acids. V was cut by 6 bases and J by 2 bases, with 14 bases left in between. DNA for the CDR3: TGTGCCAGCAGAAAAATTGGAGGGCCCTACGAGCAGTACTTC. Translating it yields CASRKIGGPYEQYF.

This chain connects TRBV29-1 to TRBJ2-5; the match to TRBD1 covers 9 bases. Germline V gene lookup returns CDR1 SQVTM and CDR2 ANQGSEA. This CDR3 is 13 amino acids long. Trimming removed 6 bases from V and 5 bases from J; junction bases left unmatched: 7. CDR3 sequence reads: CSVGQGSMETQYF. DNA for the CDR3: TGCAGCGTGGGACAGGGATCAATGGAGACCCAGTACTTC. Complete variable domain (other parts from reference TRBV29-1 and TRBJ2-5): SAVISQKPSRDICQRGTSLTIQCQVDSQVTMMFWYRQQPGQSLTLIATANQGSEATYESGFVIDKFPISRPNLTFSTLTVSNMSPEDSSIYLCSVGQGSMETQYFGPGTRLLVL.

The rearrangement uses TRBV11-2 and TRBJ1-3; weak D call: TRBD1 (5 bases). Germline CDR1 and CDR2: SGHAT and FQNNGV. The CDR3 length is 15 residues. The V end lost 5 bases, the J end lost 0 bases, and 11 bases lay between the germline ends. In DNA form, the CDR3 reads TGTGCCAGCAGCGCGGCAGGGATCTCTGGAAACACCATATATTTT. Translation: CASSAAGISGNTIYF. The full variable domain, in which reference TRBV11-2 and TRBJ1-3 provide the parts outside the CDR3, is EAGVAQSPRYKIIEKRQSVAFWCNPISGHATLYWYQQILGQGPKLLIQFQNNGVVDDSQLPKDRFSAERLKGVDSTLKIQPAKLEDSAVYLCASSAAGISGNTIYFGEGSWLTVV.

The rearrangement joins TRBV28 to TRBJ2-3; 10 bases agree with TRBD1. The J segment lost 6 bases and the V segment lost 7 bases, leaving 7 bases of the junction unmatched. Germline V CDR1 and CDR2: MDHEN, SYDVKM. The CDR3 is 14 amino acids. CDR3 DNA sequence: TGTGCCAGCAAGGAGGGACAGGGGCAGGATACGCAGTATTTT. Its translation is CASKEGQGQDTQYF. The full variable domain, in which reference TRBV28 and TRBJ2-3 provide the parts outside the CDR3, is DVKVTQSSRYLVKRTGEKVFLECVQDMDHENMFWYRQDPGLGLRLIYFSYDVKMKEKGDIPEGYSVSREKKERFSLILESASTNQTSMYLCASKEGQGQDTQYFGPGTRLTVL.

The chain couples TRBV28 to TRBJ1-1; TRBD1 matches at 9 bases. CDR3 size: 16 residues. Germline V gene sequence: CDR1 MDHEN, CDR2 SYDVKM. The junction had 11 bases not matched to a gene; V was cut back by 5 bases and J by 4 bases. As DNA, the CDR3 is TGTGCCAGCAGTCGCATCGACAGGGGGTGGGGCACTGAAGCTTTCTTT. It yields the protein CASSRIDRGWGTEAFF.

V and J are TRBV29-1 and TRBJ1-5; D unresolved. The germline V gene encodes CDR1 SQVTM and CDR2 ANQGSEA. Trimming took off 2 bases at V and 0 bases at J, with 23 bases between the two ends. This CDR3 contains 19 residues. The CDR3 coding sequence is TGCAGCGTTGAAACGAGCGAGGAGGGCAGTCCTTATAGCAATCAGCCCCAGCATTTT. It encodes CSVETSEEGSPYSNQPQHF.

The genes are TRBV2 and TRBJ1-2, with TRBD1 as a possible D gene (6 bases). Trimming took off 7 bases at V and 8 bases at J, with 17 bases between the two ends. Germline V gene sequence: CDR1 SNHLY, CDR2 FYNNEI. CDR3 length: 13 amino acids. The DNA of the CDR3 is TGTGCCAGCACAGAGGAACAGGGAGGGGGCTACACCTTC. Translated: CASTEEQGGGYTF.

J is TRBJ2-1 and V is TRBV10-3, with TRBD2 identical over 8 bases. The CDR3 loop spans 16 amino acids. The germline CDR1 and CDR2 sequences are ENHRY and SYGVKD. After removal of 3 bases from V and 6 bases from J, the junction contained 10 bases not matched to a gene. Here the CDR3 DNA reads TGTGCCATCAGTGAAGGGGGAGCGGGAGCCCTCAATGAGCAGTTCTTC. Its protein product is CAISEGGAGALNEQFF.

CDR3 loop: CASSSEGGSGANVLTF. The CDR3 nucleotides are TGCGCCAGCAGCTCCGAAGGAGGGTCTGGGGCCAACGTCCTGACTTTC. This chain uses TRBV5-1 with TRBJ2-6, with D perhaps TRBD2 (6 bases). Trimming took 3 bases from V and 1 from J, leaving 11 bases between them. This CDR3 comprises 16 residues. Germline V gene sequence: CDR1 SGHRS, CDR2 YFSETQ.

The rearrangement joins TRBV7-9 to TRBJ2-1, with TRBD2 as a possible D gene (6 bases). CDR1 and CDR2 (germline): SEHNR, FQNEAQ (reference sequence). The CDR3 runs 16 residues. The V and J ends lost 1 base and 6 bases respectively, with 16 bases between them. CDR3 nucleotide sequence: TGTGCCAGCAGCTTAGACGGGGGTGGAATTCGCAATGAGCAGTTCTTC. It translates to CASSLDGGGIRNEQFF.

This rearrangement joins TRBV5-1 to TRBJ2-1; 8 bases are shared with TRBD1. Trimming removed 4 bases from V and 5 bases from J; junction bases left unmatched: 5. The germline gives CDR1 SGHRS, CDR2 YFSETQ. This CDR3 region has 14 residues. This CDR3 is CASSGGTGNNEQFF. CDR3 sequence (DNA): TGCGCCAGCAGCGGAGGGACAGGTAACAATGAGCAGTTCTTC.

This chain links TRBV19 with TRBJ1-1, with TRBD1 matching over 8 bases. Germline CDR1 LNHDA, CDR2 SQIVND (reference sequence). The J segment lost 0 bases and the V segment lost 5 bases, leaving 14 bases of the junction unmatched. This CDR3 is 18 amino acids long. In nucleotides, the CDR3 is TGTGCCAGTAGTTTAACAGACAGGGGATCTTTGATGAACACTGAAGCTTTCTTT. Its protein is CASSLTDRGSLMNTEAFF.

The genes are TRBV5-4 and TRBJ2-3; 8 bases match TRBD1. The CDR3 covers 15 residues. The germline gives CDR1 SGHNT, CDR2 YYREEE (reference sequence). J gave up 2 bases and V 0 bases, and 2 bases lay outside the gene matches. This chain's CDR3 is CASSLETGATDTQYF. The CDR3 bases are TGTGCCAGCAGCTTGGAGACAGGGGCCACAGATACGCAGTATTTT.

V is TRBV2 and J is TRBJ1-5, with D unclear. V was cut by 11 bases and J by 5 bases, with 16 bases left in between. The CDR3 consists of 13 residues. The germline gives CDR1 SNHLY, CDR2 FYNNEI. CDR3 nucleotides: TGTGCCGGTTCTTACAGTCCGGATCAGCCCCAGCATTTT. Amino acid sequence: CAGSYSPDQPQHF.

The chain couples TRBV5-5 to TRBJ2-5, with 13 bases fitting TRBD2. The CDR3 is 16 residues long. The germline V gene has CDR1 SGHKS and CDR2 YYEKEE (reference sequence). V lost 1 base and J lost 2; bases outside the gene matches: 2. The CDR3 DNA is TGTGCCAGCAGCTTGACTAGCGGGAGGGGACAAGAGACCCAGTACTTC. It codes for CASSLTSGRGQETQYF.